What follows are 17 T cell receptor beta chains derived from one specimen sequenced in a study of siplizumab effects on memory and regulatory T cells. Data came from immunoSEQ multiplex PCR; TCRdb stores just in-frame clones and leaves some out. In the table there are over 65,000 clones, around 93% of which are singletons. Sequencing input: CD8+ T cells sorted from blood. Every receptor here comes from a human donor in good health.

This sequence joins TRBV10-1 and TRBJ1-5; TRBD1 is a possible D gene (5 bases). The CDR3 loop spans 14 amino acids. V was trimmed by 8 bases and J by 5 bases, leaving 16 bases between them. CDR1 is WNHNN, CDR2 SYGVQD, per germline (reference sequence). This CDR3 reads CASPDGGKDQPQHF. CDR3 DNA sequence: TGCGCCAGCCCCGACGGGGGGAAAGATCAGCCCCAGCATTTT.

The table lists this clone with a count of one. The gene calls are TRBV7-9 and TRBJ2-5; the match to TRBD1 covers 7 bases. The last part of the DNA fits TRBJ2-7 better; the J call may be wrong. Per germline, CDR1 SEHNR and CDR2 FQNEAQ (reference sequence). CDR3 size: 15 residues. CDR3 in amino acids: CASSLPQGTAYEQYF. In nucleotides, the CDR3 is TGTGCCAGCAGCTTACCTCAAGGGACAGCTTACGAGCAGTACTTC.

The chain joins TRBV5-1 to TRBJ2-1; D is uncertain. The V end was cut by 4 bases, the J end by 8 bases, with 7 bases between. CDR1 and CDR2 (germline): SGHRS, YFSETQ. The CDR3 sequence is 11 residues long. This CDR3 is CASSPDYEQFF. For the CDR3, the DNA is TGCGCCAGCAGCCCTGACTATGAGCAGTTCTTC.

Only one count was recorded for this clone. This chain connects TRBV27 to TRBJ2-1, with 7 positions matching TRBD1. V lost 6 bases and J lost 8; bases outside the gene matches: 7. CDR1 is MNHEY, CDR2 SMNVEV, per germline (reference sequence). This CDR3 comprises 13 residues. For the CDR3, the DNA is TGTGCCAGCAGCTCGGGACAGAGCGATGAGCAGTTCTTC. It translates to CASSSGQSDEQFF.

The chain has TRBV10-3 and TRBJ2-2; 7 nucleotides line up with TRBD2. Germline V gene data show CDR1 as ENHRY and CDR2 as SYGVKD. The CDR3 runs to 16 residues. The trim removed 4 bases at V and 3 bases at J, leaving 8 bases unmatched. The CDR3 region has the DNA TGTGCCATCAGTGTCTTCGCCAGCGGGGACACCGGGGAGCTGTTTTTT. Encoded protein: CAISVFASGDTGELFF.

A single count supports this clone. The chain links TRBV2 to TRBJ2-3, with 8 bases matching TRBD2. The CDR3 extends over 16 amino acids. V shed 4 bases and J 4 bases; nucleotides not matched to a gene: 10. Germline CDR1 SNHLY, CDR2 FYNNEI. CDR3 sequence (DNA): TGTGCCAGCAGTGGGACTAGCAGCTTTGTGTCAGATACGCAGTATTTT. Translation gives CASSGTSSFVSDTQYF. The complete variable domain, with remaining parts taken from reference TRBV2 and TRBJ2-3, reads EPEVTQTPSHQVTQMGQEVILRCVPISNHLYFYWYRQILGQKVEFLVSFYNNEISEKSEIFDDQFSVERPDGSNFTLKIRSTKLEDSAMYFCASSGTSSFVSDTQYFGPGTRLTVL.

The chain couples TRBV21-1 to TRBJ1-6; the D segment call TRBD1 is taken from the table without a DNA check. TRBV21-1 is noted as a pseudogene. The CDR3 runs 14 residues. The chain's CDR3 is CASSVGQANSPLHF. In DNA form, the CDR3 reads TGTGCCAGCAGCGTTGGACAGGCTAATTCACCCCTCCACTTT.

CDR3 amino acids: CASSLIGDYEQYF. CDR3 in DNA: TGTGCCAGCAGTTTAATTGGGGACTACGAGCAGTACTTC. The chain recombines TRBV28 with TRBJ2-7, with D hard to call. This CDR3 spans 13 amino acids. Between the trimmed V and J ends, which lost 2 bases and 3 bases, there was a span of 8 bases. CDR1 and CDR2 from the germline V gene are MDHEN and SYDVKM.

This clone occurred a few times. The rearrangement joins TRBV11-2 to TRBJ2-1; TRBD1 is a possible D gene (6 bases). The ends were cut back, 2 bases at V and 7 bases at J, with 15 bases in the middle. The CDR3 is 15 residues long. CDR1 is SGHAT and CDR2 is FQNNGV in the germline V gene. The CDR3 is CASSLLPRGGNEQFF. The CDR3 DNA follows: TGTGCCAGCAGCTTACTTCCCAGGGGCGGTAATGAGCAGTTCTTC.

The J gene is TRBJ2-7, the V gene TRBV5-1; D is ambiguous. Germline V gives CDR1 SGHRS, CDR2 YFSETQ. V was pared by 0 bases and J by 3 bases, with 7 bases between. The CDR3 loop spans 13 amino acids. The CDR3 region has the DNA TGCGCCAGCAGCTTGGAAGATAACTACGAGCAGTACTTC. Its translation is CASSLEDNYEQYF. Drawing the rest from reference TRBV5-1 and TRBJ2-7, the complete variable domain is KAGVTQTPRYLIKTRGQQVTLSCSPISGHRSVSWYQQTPGQGLQFLFEYFSETQRNKGNFPGRFSGRQFSNSRSEMNVSTLELGDSALYLCASSLEDNYEQYFGPGTRLTVT.

V and J are TRBV4-2 and TRBJ1-2; 7 nucleotides align to TRBD1. CDR1 and CDR2 from the germline V gene are LGHNA and YNFKEQ. With 0 bases clipped from V and 0 bases from J, the junction kept 10 bases outside the gene matches. This CDR3 has 18 residues. This CDR3 is CASSQEGGQTNPNYGYTF. In DNA form, the CDR3 reads TGTGCCAGCAGCCAAGAGGGGGGACAGACTAATCCTAACTATGGCTACACCTTC.

The genes are TRBV9 and TRBJ2-1, with D perhaps given as TRBD1 or TRBD2 (5 bases each). The CDR3 totals 15 residues. Germline V lookup: CDR1 SGDLS, CDR2 YYNGEE. The V gene lost 3 bases and the J gene lost 3 bases, with 13 bases spanning the gap. As DNA, the CDR3 is TGTGCCAGCAGCGATGGGGGTTCCCACTACAATGAGCAGTTCTTC. Translated, it gives CASSDGGSHYNEQFF.

The CDR3 region is CASSALGGHSPLHF. For the CDR3, the DNA is TGTGCCAGCAGTGCACTTGGGGGCCATTCACCCCTCCACTTT. The chain uses TRBV25-1 and TRBJ1-6; the D gene is possibly TRBD1 (6 bases). This CDR3 region has 14 residues. CDR1 MGHDK and CDR2 SYGVNS come from the germline V gene. V lost 4 bases and J lost 8, with 12 bases in between.

V is TRBV19 and J is TRBJ1-6, with TRBD1 matching 7 bases. Losses at the gene ends were 3 bases for V and 13 bases for J; bases not matched to a gene: 6. Germline lookup yields CDR1 LNHDA and CDR2 SQIVND (reference sequence). This CDR3 is built from 13 residues. CDR3: CASSMTGSWPLHF. The CDR3 region has the DNA TGTGCCAGTAGTATGACAGGGAGTTGGCCCCTCCACTTT.

The chain links TRBV7-6 to TRBJ2-2; 11 bases fit TRBD2. This CDR3 has 16 residues. Germline assignment: CDR1 SGHVS and CDR2 FNYEAQ. Trimming removed 4 bases from V and 6 bases from J; junction bases left unmatched: 7. The CDR3 reads CASSSLTSGGAGELFF. The CDR3 nucleotides are TGTGCCAGCAGCTCCCTTACTAGCGGGGGAGCCGGGGAGCTGTTTTTT.

This sequence joins TRBV27 and TRBJ1-5; no firm D call. Looked up from germline, CDR1 is MNHEY and CDR2 is SMNVEV (reference sequence). The CDR3 has 11 amino acids. The V end was cut by 7 bases, the J end by 7 bases, with 8 bases between. The CDR3 is CASTSTQPQHF. Here the CDR3 DNA reads TGTGCCAGCACCAGTACACAGCCCCAGCATTTT.

In DNA form, the CDR3 reads TGTGCCAGCTGCAGCACATACAGGGGGCATACCGGGGAGCTGTTTTTT. Amino acids: CASCSTYRGHTGELFF. This sequence joins TRBV28 and TRBJ2-2; 9 bases line up with TRBD1. CDR3 size: 16 residues. The V gene end was trimmed by 8 bases and the J gene end by 5 bases; junction bases not matched to a gene: 12. Germline V CDR1 and CDR2: MDHEN, SYDVKM.